This record concerns one T cell receptor (beta chain) sequence. Its antigen is still unknown. This sample was included in a study of post-analysis software for immune sequencing data. The wider study: Relapsing-remitting, secondary progressive and progressive-relapsing multiple sclerosis were all included among the disease courses. Findings and caveats of the study: A handful of TRBV segments were significantly more frequent in patients than in controls. TRBV5-6, TRBV5-1 and TRBV20-1 were among these segments. There was significantly lower normalized Chao1 diversity in multiple sclerosis patients than in controls. Clustering by F measure revealed strong co-clustering among samples prepared together in one batch.

The V end was cut by 5 bases, the J end by 8 bases, with 18 bases between. Germline V lookup: CDR1 MNHEY, CDR2 SMNVEV (reference sequence). The CDR3 has 15 amino acids. cDNA libraries for TCR beta contained unique molecular identifiers. Between roughly 0.9 and 11 million T cells gave rise to about 450,000 cDNA molecules. TCRdb itself ran the PCR reads through MiXCR, one entry per CDR3 protein. The sample yields 820,000 or so distinct CDR3 sequences, about 50% seen once. The material sequenced was blood. The sequence came from a girl between 5 and 17 years old with multiple sclerosis. The gene calls are TRBV27 and TRBJ1-4; a possible D gene is TRBD1 (5 bases). The DNA of the CDR3 is TGTGCCAGCAGTATGACAGCCCTGGGAAAGGAAAAACTGTTTTTT. Amino acid sequence: CASSMTALGKEKLFF.